This T cell receptor beta chain was sequenced for a study of blood T cell repertoires in COVID-19. Original methodology: Reference gene primer amplification yielded estimated nucleated cell counts. Clones were sequenced by immunoSEQ multiplex PCR, and TCRdb holds only the in-frame ones, with some missing. V and J calls and clone size are those listed in that table; D and trimming were worked out from the DNA. The sample includes 310,000 or so clones, 75% to 90% of them seen just once. V lost 2 bases, J lost 4 bases, and 15 bases lay in between. In germline, CDR1 is KGHSH, CDR2 LQKENI. The CDR3 contains 16 residues. This clone came up a few times. Recruits, aged 18 to 89 years, lived in under 25 US areas. Cohort 3 recovery required two negative PCRs, clearance, or symptom resolution.

V and J are TRBV18 and TRBJ1-5; the D gene is possibly TRBD1 (6 bases). This receptor was taken from a middle-aged woman who had recovered from COVID-19. The sequenced sample was PBMCs or T cells enriched from blood (not recorded which). The chain's CDR3 is CASSPETGQNNQPQHF. In DNA, the CDR3 is TGTGCCAGCTCACCAGAGACAGGACAGAATAATCAGCCCCAGCATTTT.